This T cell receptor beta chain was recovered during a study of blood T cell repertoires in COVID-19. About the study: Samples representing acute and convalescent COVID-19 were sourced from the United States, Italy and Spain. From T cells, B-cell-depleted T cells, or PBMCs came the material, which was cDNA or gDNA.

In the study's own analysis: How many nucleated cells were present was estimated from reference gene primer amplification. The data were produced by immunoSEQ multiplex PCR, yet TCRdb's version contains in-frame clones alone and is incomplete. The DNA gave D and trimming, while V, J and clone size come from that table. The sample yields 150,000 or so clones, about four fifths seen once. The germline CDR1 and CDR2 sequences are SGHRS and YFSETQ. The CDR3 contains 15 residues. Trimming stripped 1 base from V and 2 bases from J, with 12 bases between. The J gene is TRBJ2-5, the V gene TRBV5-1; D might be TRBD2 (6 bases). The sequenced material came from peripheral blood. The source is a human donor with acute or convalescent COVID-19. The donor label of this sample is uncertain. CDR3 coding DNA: TGCGCCAGCAGCTTGCGGGGACTCCTACAAGAGACCCAGTACTTC. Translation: CASSLRGLLQETQYF.